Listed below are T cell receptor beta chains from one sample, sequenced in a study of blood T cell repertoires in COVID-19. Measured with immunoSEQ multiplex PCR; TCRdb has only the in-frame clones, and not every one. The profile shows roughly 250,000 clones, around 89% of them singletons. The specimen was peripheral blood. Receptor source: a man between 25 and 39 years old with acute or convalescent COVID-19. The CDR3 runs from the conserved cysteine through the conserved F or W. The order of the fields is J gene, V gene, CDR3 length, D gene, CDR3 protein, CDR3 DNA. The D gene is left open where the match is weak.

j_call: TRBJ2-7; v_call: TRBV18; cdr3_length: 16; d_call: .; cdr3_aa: CASSPPGNARVNKQYF; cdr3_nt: TGTGCCAGCTCACCACCCGGGAACGCGCGAGTGAACAAGCAGTACTTC
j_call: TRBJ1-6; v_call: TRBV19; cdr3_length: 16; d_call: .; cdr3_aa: CASSIVPRVANSPLHF; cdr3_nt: TGTGCCAGTAGTATAGTTCCCCGAGTCGCGAATTCACCCCTCCACTTT
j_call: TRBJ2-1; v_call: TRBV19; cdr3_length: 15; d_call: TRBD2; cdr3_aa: CASSMASGGANEQFF; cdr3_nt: TGTGCCAGTAGTATGGCTAGCGGGGGGGCAAATGAGCAGTTCTTC
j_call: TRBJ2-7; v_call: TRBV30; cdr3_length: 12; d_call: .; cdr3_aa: CAWGLSTVEQYF; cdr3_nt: TGTGCCTGGGGGTTGTCAACAGTTGAGCAGTACTTC
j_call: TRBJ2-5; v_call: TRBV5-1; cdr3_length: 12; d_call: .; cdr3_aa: CASRAVQETQYF; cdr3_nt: TGCGCCAGCAGAGCCGTCCAAGAGACCCAGTACTTC
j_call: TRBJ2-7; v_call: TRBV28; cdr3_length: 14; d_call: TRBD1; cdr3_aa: CASSSGQGFYEQYF; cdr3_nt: TGTGCCAGCAGTTCCGGACAGGGCTTCTACGAGCAGTACTTC
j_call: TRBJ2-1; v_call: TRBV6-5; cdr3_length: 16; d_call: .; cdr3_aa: CASSSSSALGATEQFF; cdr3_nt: TGTGCCAGCAGTTCCTCCAGCGCCTTGGGGGCCACTGAGCAGTTCTTC
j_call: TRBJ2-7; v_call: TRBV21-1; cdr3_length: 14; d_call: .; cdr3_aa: CASLVLFGQEEQYF; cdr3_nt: TGTGCCAGCCTGGTCCTTTTTGGACAGGAAGAGCAGTACTTC
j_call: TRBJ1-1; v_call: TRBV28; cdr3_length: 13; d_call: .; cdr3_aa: CASTRGGDTEAFF; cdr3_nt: TGTGCCAGTACCCGAGGGGGTGACACTGAAGCTTTCTTT
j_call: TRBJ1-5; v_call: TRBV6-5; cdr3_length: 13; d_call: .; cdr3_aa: CASQTRENQPQHF; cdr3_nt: TGTGCCAGCCAAACCCGGGAAAATCAGCCCCAGCATTTT
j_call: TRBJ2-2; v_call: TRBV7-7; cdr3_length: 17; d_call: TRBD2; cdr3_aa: CASSLSLAGGPAGELFF; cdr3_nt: TGTGCTAGCAGCTTATCGTTAGCGGGAGGGCCGGCCGGGGAGCTGTTTTTT
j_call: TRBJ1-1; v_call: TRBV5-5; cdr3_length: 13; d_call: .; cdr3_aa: CASSLAGRTEAFF; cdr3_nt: TGTGCCAGCAGCTTGGCAGGGAGGACTGAAGCTTTCTTT
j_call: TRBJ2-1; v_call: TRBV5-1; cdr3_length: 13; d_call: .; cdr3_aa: CASRGRPYNEQFF; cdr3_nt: TGCGCCAGCAGGGGGCGACCCTACAATGAGCAGTTCTTC
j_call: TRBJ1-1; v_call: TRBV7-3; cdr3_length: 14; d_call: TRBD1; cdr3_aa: CASSFDRVGTEAFF; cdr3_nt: TGTGCCAGCAGCTTCGACAGGGTAGGGACTGAAGCTTTCTTT
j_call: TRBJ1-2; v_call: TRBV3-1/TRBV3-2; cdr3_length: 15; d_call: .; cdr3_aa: CASSQGGQSWYGYTF; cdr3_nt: TGTGCCAGCAGCCAAGGGGGACAATCGTGGTATGGCTACACCTTC
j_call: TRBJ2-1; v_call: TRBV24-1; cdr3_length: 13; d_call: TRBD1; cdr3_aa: CATRGQGEDEQFF; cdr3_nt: TGTGCCACCAGGGGACAGGGTGAGGATGAGCAGTTCTTC
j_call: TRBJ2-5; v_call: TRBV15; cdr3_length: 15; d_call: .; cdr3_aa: CATSRSRQFLETQYF; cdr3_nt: TGTGCCACCAGCAGATCGCGACAGTTTTTAGAGACCCAGTACTTC
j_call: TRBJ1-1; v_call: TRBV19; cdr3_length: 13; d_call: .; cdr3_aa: CASRNGQNTEAFF; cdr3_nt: TGTGCCAGTAGAAACGGACAGAACACTGAAGCTTTCTTT
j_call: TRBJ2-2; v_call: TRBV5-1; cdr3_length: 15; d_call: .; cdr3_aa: CASSSGTTNTGELFF; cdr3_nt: TGCGCCAGCAGCTCTGGGACAACTAACACCGGGGAGCTGTTTTTT
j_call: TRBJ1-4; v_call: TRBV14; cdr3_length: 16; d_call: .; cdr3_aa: CASSRGTVATNEKLFF; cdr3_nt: TGTGCCAGCAGCCGAGGGACTGTTGCAACTAATGAAAAACTGTTTTTT
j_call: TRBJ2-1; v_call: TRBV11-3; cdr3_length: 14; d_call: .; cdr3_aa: CASSNREPYNEQFF; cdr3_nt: TGTGCCAGCAGCAACAGGGAGCCCTACAATGAGCAGTTCTTC
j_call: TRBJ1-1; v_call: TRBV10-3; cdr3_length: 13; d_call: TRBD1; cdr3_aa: CAISRQGGTEAFF; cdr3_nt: TGTGCCATCAGCAGACAGGGCGGGACTGAAGCTTTCTTT